Listed here are 30 T cell receptor beta chains from one sample, sequenced in a study of blood T cell repertoires in COVID-19. Only in-frame clones appear in the TCRdb table, and some are missing; sequencing was by immunoSEQ multiplex PCR. The sample lists 250,000 to 350,000 clones; less than 90% were seen once. The source material was peripheral blood. These receptors all stem from a woman in her seventies with COVID-19, enrolled during active disease.

This chain uses TRBV21-1 with TRBJ1-1; the DNA was not compared with TRBD1, the D call given in the table. TRBV21-1 counts as a pseudogene. The CDR3 extends over 16 amino acids. CDR3 in amino acids: CASSKGNNRAYTEAFF. DNA for the CDR3: TGTGCCAGCAGCAAAGGTAACAACAGGGCATACACTGAAGCTTTCTTT.

The J gene is TRBJ1-2, the V gene TRBV11-2; no clear D. This CDR3 region has 15 residues. V dropped 0 bases and J dropped 1 base, with 9 bases sitting between them. Germline V CDR1 and CDR2: SGHAT, FQNNGV. The CDR3 is CASSLDHAVNYGYTF. The CDR3 DNA follows: TGTGCCAGCAGCTTAGATCACGCAGTTAACTATGGCTACACCTTC. The variable domain in full, completed from reference TRBV11-2 and TRBJ1-2, reads EAGVAQSPRYKIIEKRQSVAFWCNPISGHATLYWYQQILGQGPKLLIQFQNNGVVDDSQLPKDRFSAERLKGVDSTLKIQPAKLEDSAVYLCASSLDHAVNYGYTFGSGTRLTVV.

This chain uses TRBV4-1 with TRBJ1-5; D perhaps matches TRBD1 (6 bases). V was cut by 6 bases and J by 7 bases, with 16 bases left in between. CDR1 and CDR2 from the germline V gene are MGHRA and YSYEKL. The CDR3 loop spans 14 amino acids. The CDR3 nucleotides read TGCGCCAGCAGTATTACAGGGTCAAACCAGCCCCAGCATTTT. It encodes CASSITGSNQPQHF.

J is TRBJ1-5 and V is TRBV12-3 or TRBV12-4; a weak D match, TRBD1 (5 bases). This CDR3 contains 13 residues. V dropped 4 bases and J dropped 6 bases, with 10 bases sitting between them. The CDR3 loop reads CASSSREAQPQHF. In nucleotides, the CDR3 is TGTGCCAGCAGTTCCAGGGAGGCTCAGCCCCAGCATTTT.

This sequence joins TRBV2 and TRBJ1-1, with D maybe TRBD1 (5 bases). The CDR3 contains 15 residues. Germline V gene data show CDR1 as SNHLY and CDR2 as FYNNEI. With 7 bases removed from V and 3 bases from J, the gap between germline ends came to 18 bases. The CDR3 sequence: CASTLSVGGDTEAFF. Here the CDR3 DNA reads TGTGCCAGCACCCTCTCGGTGGGGGGTGACACTGAAGCTTTCTTT.

The chain uses TRBV20-1 and TRBJ2-1; D may be TRBD2 (5 bases). This CDR3 contains 14 residues. The germline CDR1 and CDR2 sequences are DFQATT and SNEGSKA (reference sequence). V lost 3 bases and J 3 bases, leaving 12 bases between the germline ends. The CDR3 here is CSASLAQDYNEQFF. CDR3 DNA: TGCAGTGCTAGTCTAGCTCAGGACTACAATGAGCAGTTCTTC.

This clone was counted a single time. The rearrangement uses TRBV6-2 or TRBV6-3 and TRBJ1-3; the D is unclear. The V gene's germline CDR1 is MNHEY and CDR2 SVGEGT. The CDR3 is 16 residues long. Trimming shortened V by 6 bases and J by 0 bases, and 15 bases separated the two germline ends. CDR3 amino acids: CASSFGLKSSGNTIYF. The CDR3 bases are TGTGCCAGCAGCTTCGGACTAAAGAGCTCTGGAAACACCATATATTTT.

The chain carries TRBV28 and TRBJ1-1; weak D call: TRBD1 (6 bases). Germline V gene data show CDR1 as MDHEN and CDR2 as SYDVKM. The CDR3 spans 13 residues. The germline V and J ends were trimmed by 8 bases and 4 bases, with 14 bases remaining between them. CDR3 bases: TGTGCCAGCCTAACAGGGATTGGCACTGAAGCTTTCTTT. Amino acid sequence: CASLTGIGTEAFF.

J is TRBJ1-5 and V is TRBV19; no reliable D call. V was clipped by 5 bases and J by 0 bases, with 17 bases between them. Germline V gene lookup returns CDR1 LNHDA and CDR2 SQIVND (reference sequence). This CDR3 is 17 amino acids long. CDR3 protein: CASSLAFGQFSNQPQHF. CDR3 in DNA: TGTGCCAGTAGTCTAGCCTTTGGGCAGTTTAGCAATCAGCCCCAGCATTTT.

The chain has TRBV2 and TRBJ1-5, with 9 positions matching TRBD1. V shed 8 bases and J 4 bases; nucleotides not matched to a gene: 3. The CDR3 sequence is 13 residues long. Germline lookup yields CDR1 SNHLY and CDR2 FYNNEI. CDR3 amino acids: CASQGQGNQPQHF. The CDR3 DNA reads as TGTGCCAGCCAGGGACAGGGTAATCAGCCCCAGCATTTT.

The V gene is TRBV19, the J gene TRBJ1-1, with 9 bases aligning to TRBD1. The CDR3 contains 13 residues. After removal of 3 bases from V and 8 bases from J, the junction contained 4 bases not matched to a gene. Germline lookup yields CDR1 LNHDA and CDR2 SQIVND (reference sequence). CDR3 DNA: TGTGCCAGTAGTATCCAAACAGGGGGCGAAGCTTTCTTT. Protein product: CASSIQTGGEAFF. The whole variable domain, remainder taken from reference TRBV19 and TRBJ1-1, is DGGITQSPKYLFRKEGQNVTLSCEQNLNHDAMYWYRQDPGQGLRLIYYSQIVNDFQKGDIAEGYSVSREKKESFPLTVTSAQKNPTAFYLCASSIQTGGEAFFGQGTRLTVV.

This sequence joins TRBV5-1 and TRBJ2-5, with TRBD2 matching 8 bases. Trimming cost V 4 bases and J 5 bases; bases outside gene matches: 13. Looked up from germline, CDR1 is SGHRS and CDR2 is YFSETQ. This CDR3 region has 16 residues. The CDR3 here is CASSDSGRGAGETQYF. The CDR3 bases are TGCGCCAGCAGCGACAGTGGGCGGGGGGCCGGGGAGACCCAGTACTTC.

This clone occurred once. V usage is TRBV7-9 and J usage is TRBJ2-1; 8 bases fit TRBD2. This CDR3 region has 16 residues. Germline V lookup: CDR1 SEHNR, CDR2 FQNEAQ (reference sequence). V trimming: 7 bases; J trimming: 7 bases; junction bases outside the gene matches: 15. The CDR3 nucleotides are TGTGCCAGCACCAATGGAGGACAGCGGGGGACGAATGAGCAGTTCTTC. It yields the protein CASTNGGQRGTNEQFF.

The chain combines TRBV30 with TRBJ2-7; TRBD1 is a possible D gene (6 bases). In germline, CDR1 is GTSNPN, CDR2 SVGIG (reference sequence). V was cut by 2 bases and J by 9 bases, with 23 bases left in between. The CDR3 runs to 15 residues. The CDR3: CAWSPTGTLVPTQYF. The CDR3 region has the DNA TGTGCCTGGAGTCCAACCGGGACATTAGTCCCGACGCAGTACTTC. Based on the CDR3 plus reference TRBV30 and TRBJ2-7, the full variable domain is SQTIHQWPATLVQPVGSPLSLECTVEGTSNPNLYWYRQAAGRGLQLLFYSVGIGQISSEVPQNLSASRPQDRQFILSSKKLLLSDSGFYLCAWSPTGTLVPTQYFGPGTRLTVT.

The chain recombines TRBV28 with TRBJ2-2; no clear D. The CDR3 has 16 residues. V dropped 3 bases and J dropped 4 bases, with 15 bases sitting between them. Germline V CDR1 and CDR2: MDHEN, SYDVKM. CDR3 coding DNA: TGTGCCAGCAGTTTCCCCAGAGCGACGAGCACCGGGGAGCTGTTTTTT. Amino acids: CASSFPRATSTGELFF.

This chain joins TRBV27 and TRBJ2-2, with 9 bases aligning to TRBD1. Trimming at V came to 9 bases and at J to 0 bases, leaving 8 bases not matched to a gene. From germline, CDR1 is MNHEY and CDR2 SMNVEV (reference sequence). The CDR3 is made up of 16 amino acids. CDR3 protein: CARNPGQGSNTGELFF. CDR3 DNA sequence: TGTGCCAGGAATCCGGGACAGGGATCGAACACCGGGGAGCTGTTTTTT.

This sequence joins TRBV7-9 and TRBJ1-4; the match to TRBD1 covers 7 bases. Trimming took 4 bases from V and 5 from J; bases not matched to a gene: 7. The germline V gene encodes CDR1 SEHNR and CDR2 FQNEAQ (reference sequence). The CDR3 spans 15 residues. CDR3 DNA sequence: TGTGCCAGCAGCTCATACAGGGGTTTGAATGAAAAACTGTTTTTT. It specifies CASSSYRGLNEKLFF.

The chain has TRBV24-1 and TRBJ1-1; TRBD1 might be the D (5 bases). Trimming cost V 4 bases and J 5 bases, with 7 bases left between them. The germline V gene has CDR1 KGHDR and CDR2 SFDVKD. The CDR3 spans 12 residues. The CDR3, as DNA: TGTGCCACCAGTGAGTCAGGGACTGAAGCTTTCTTT. Its translation is CATSESGTEAFF.

The V call is TRBV19, the J call TRBJ1-2, with D unclear. The V end lost 3 bases, the J end lost 4 bases, and 9 bases lay between the germline ends. The V gene's germline CDR1 is LNHDA and CDR2 SQIVND (reference sequence). The CDR3 sequence is 13 residues long. The CDR3 here is CASSMRGFYGYTF. The CDR3 coding sequence is TGTGCCAGTAGTATGAGAGGGTTCTATGGCTACACCTTC. Using reference TRBV19 and TRBJ1-2 for the parts outside the CDR3, the full variable domain is DGGITQSPKYLFRKEGQNVTLSCEQNLNHDAMYWYRQDPGQGLRLIYYSQIVNDFQKGDIAEGYSVSREKKESFPLTVTSAQKNPTAFYLCASSMRGFYGYTFGSGTRLTVV.

This chain uses TRBV18 with TRBJ2-7, with 12 bases lining up with TRBD1. Per the germline V gene, CDR1 is KGHSH and CDR2 is LQKENI. The CDR3 totals 14 residues. Unmatched junction bases numbered 3, after V lost 4 bases and J lost 5 bases. The CDR3 sequence is CASSLGTGGDEQYF. DNA of the CDR3: TGTGCCAGCTCACTAGGGACAGGGGGCGACGAGCAGTACTTC.

The chain has TRBV5-6 and TRBJ2-2, with a weak D call TRBD1 (5 bases). This CDR3 region has 14 residues. With 0 bases removed from V and 4 bases from J, the gap between germline ends came to 7 bases. Per the germline V gene, CDR1 is SGHDT and CDR2 is YYEEEE. The CDR3 protein is CASSLEGFTGELFF. The CDR3 bases are TGTGCCAGCAGCTTGGAGGGGTTCACCGGGGAGCTGTTTTTT.

V usage is TRBV10-3 and J usage is TRBJ2-1, with D possibly matching TRBD2 (6 bases). The CDR3 covers 13 residues. Germline V gene data show CDR1 as ENHRY and CDR2 as SYGVKD. V dropped 6 bases and J dropped 7 bases, with 13 bases sitting between them. CDR3 region: CAIRIGGGNEQFF. Written as DNA, the CDR3 is TGTGCCATCAGGATCGGGGGAGGTAATGAGCAGTTCTTC.

The chain couples TRBV2 to TRBJ1-1, with TRBD1 matching 8 bases. The CDR3 consists of 16 residues. J gave up 1 base and V 8 bases, and 12 bases lay outside the gene matches. CDR1 SNHLY and CDR2 FYNNEI come from the germline V gene. The CDR3 coding sequence is TGTGCCAGCCATGACTTGACAGGGGCTAAGAACACTGAAGCTTTCTTT. This gives the protein CASHDLTGAKNTEAFF.

The chain is built from TRBV10-3 and TRBJ2-3; maybe TRBD1 (6 bases). V was clipped by 7 bases and J by 5 bases, with 16 bases between them. Germline V gene data show CDR1 as ENHRY and CDR2 as SYGVKD. The CDR3 runs to 14 residues. CDR3 sequence: CAIKLKQGRDTQYF. DNA of the CDR3: TGTGCCATCAAGCTAAAACAGGGACGAGATACGCAGTATTTT.

The CDR3 loop reads CSVPGLAGETGELFF. CDR3 bases: TGCAGCGTTCCGGGACTAGCGGGGGAAACCGGGGAGCTGTTTTTT. The chain recombines TRBV29-1 with TRBJ2-2; 14 positions match TRBD2. J gave up 5 bases and V 5 bases, and 4 bases lay outside the gene matches. The length of the CDR3 is 15 residues. Germline V CDR1 and CDR2: SQVTM, ANQGSEA.

V usage is TRBV6-1 and J usage is TRBJ1-2; D not resolved. Germline assignment: CDR1 MNHNS and CDR2 SASEGT. Trimming pared 3 bases from V and 2 bases from J, leaving 13 bases between. The CDR3 is made up of 15 amino acids. In DNA, the CDR3 is TGTGCCAGCAGTGATCTACGGGGTAACAACTATGGCTACACCTTC. Translation: CASSDLRGNNYGYTF.

The genes are TRBV27 and TRBJ2-7; 7 bases line up with TRBD1. Trimming at V came to 6 bases and at J to 0 bases, leaving 8 bases not matched to a gene. Germline CDR1 is MNHEY and CDR2 is SMNVEV (reference sequence). The CDR3 extends over 15 amino acids. CDR3: CASRVGTESSYEQYF. The CDR3 bases are TGTGCCAGCAGGGTAGGGACAGAGAGCTCCTACGAGCAGTACTTC.

J is TRBJ1-5 and V is TRBV27; D is undetermined. Germline assignment: CDR1 MNHEY and CDR2 SMNVEV (reference sequence). The CDR3 sequence is 16 residues long. Trimming removed 3 bases from V and 1 base from J, with 13 bases in between. CDR3 sequence (DNA): TGTGCCAGCAGTTTGTGGAGCGAAGGCAGCAATCAGCCCCAGCATTTT. Amino acids: CASSLWSEGSNQPQHF.

The chain links TRBV5-1 to TRBJ1-2; D not certain. V was trimmed by 0 bases and J by 7 bases, leaving 13 bases between them. Germline V gives CDR1 SGHRS, CDR2 YFSETQ. This CDR3 comprises 14 residues. Here the CDR3 reads CASSLESGVRGYTF. In nucleotides, the CDR3 is TGCGCCAGCAGCTTGGAGTCCGGGGTACGTGGCTACACCTTC.

V gene TRBV9 combines with J gene TRBJ1-2, with D possibly matching TRBD1 (6 bases). Trimming removed 0 bases from V and 3 bases from J, with 6 bases in between. There are 13 residues in the CDR3. Germline loops: CDR1 SGDLS, CDR2 YYNGEE. The CDR3 region has the DNA TGTGCCAGCAGCGTAGGGACAGACTATGGCTACACCTTC. It specifies CASSVGTDYGYTF.